Only one count was recorded for the clone carrying this T cell receptor beta chain. CDR3 length equals 14 residues. Germline trimming cut 5 bases from V and 5 bases from J; bases unmatched to any gene: 6. Per the germline V gene, CDR1 is GTSNPN and CDR2 is SVGIG (reference sequence). This entry is derived from a study of blood T cell repertoires in COVID-19. TCRdb's table, derived via immunoSEQ multiplex PCR, lists solely in-frame clones and lacks some. The sample has fewer than 55,000 clones, nearly 90% seen once. Sequenced: peripheral blood. This sequence was found in an elderly man with active or convalescent COVID-19. The V gene is TRBV30, the J gene TRBJ1-2, with 12 bases identical to TRBD1. CDR3 nucleotides: TGTGCCTGGGGGGGACAGGGGGCAGTGTATGGCTACACCTTC. Protein: CAWGGQGAVYGYTF.